This T cell receptor (beta chain) appears in the sequencing data of a study of identical twins. Findings of the study overall: Instead of following the same donors, the conclusions were based on cross-sectional statistical analysis.

Through template switching, a universal primer site was introduced, and the cDNA contained unique molecular identifiers. Each CDR3 protein is one row after TCRdb ran MiXCR on the 5' RACE reads. The sample gives approximately 470,000 distinct CDR3 sequences, 14% of which show up once; around 0.48% is in the top ten. This clonotype showed up just a few times. What it binds is unknown. Germline assignment: CDR1 SGHRS and CDR2 YFSETQ. The V gene lost 0 bases and the J gene lost 7 bases, with 10 bases spanning the gap. This CDR3 is built from 14 residues. The same sample was also used in a study of yellow fever vaccine responses in identical twins.

Sequencing input: CD4+ T cells sorted from blood. The chain employs TRBV5-1 and TRBJ2-2, with D possibly being TRBD1 (5 bases). This sequence originates from a woman between 18 and 29 years old in good health. CDR3 sequence reads: CASSLGGQGGELFF. As DNA, the CDR3 is TGCGCCAGCAGCTTGGGGGGCCAAGGCGGGGAGCTGTTTTTT.